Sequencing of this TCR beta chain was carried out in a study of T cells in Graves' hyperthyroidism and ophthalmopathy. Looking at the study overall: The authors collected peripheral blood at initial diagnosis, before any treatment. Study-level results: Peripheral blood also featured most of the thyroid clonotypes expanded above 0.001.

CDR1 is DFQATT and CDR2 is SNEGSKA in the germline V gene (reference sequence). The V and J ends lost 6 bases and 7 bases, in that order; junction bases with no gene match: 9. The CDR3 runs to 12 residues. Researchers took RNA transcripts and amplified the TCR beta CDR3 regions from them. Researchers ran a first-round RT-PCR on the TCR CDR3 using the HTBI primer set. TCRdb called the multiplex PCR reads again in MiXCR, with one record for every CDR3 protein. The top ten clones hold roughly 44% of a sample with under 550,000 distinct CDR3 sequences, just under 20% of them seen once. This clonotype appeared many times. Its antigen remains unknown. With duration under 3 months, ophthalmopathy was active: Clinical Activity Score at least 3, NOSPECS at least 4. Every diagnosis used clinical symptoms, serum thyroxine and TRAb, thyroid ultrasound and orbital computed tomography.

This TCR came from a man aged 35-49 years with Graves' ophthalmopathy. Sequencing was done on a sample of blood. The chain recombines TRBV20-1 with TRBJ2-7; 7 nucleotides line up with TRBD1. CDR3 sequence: CSAHPGGQEQYF. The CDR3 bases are TGCAGTGCCCACCCAGGGGGTCAGGAGCAGTACTTC.